Following are 4 T cell receptor beta chains from one sample sequenced in a study of patients and donors after allogeneic stem cell transplantation. Via MiXCR, TCRdb re-called the RT-PCR reads, giving one row per CDR3 protein. The sample records about 960,000 distinct CDR3 sequences, 15% to 20% being singletons. The sample was blood, either unsorted or a sorted T cell fraction (not recorded which). Source of these receptors: a human donor who was either an allogeneic HSCT recipient or a stem cell or donor lymphocyte infusion donor (not recorded which). It is not recorded whose cells these are; they may come from a transplant donor.

This sequence joins TRBV11-1 and TRBJ2-5; TRBD2 matches at 12 bases. Germline assignment: CDR1 SGHAT and CDR2 FQDESV (reference sequence). This CDR3 is built from 18 residues. J gave up 1 base and V 5 bases, and 11 bases lay outside the gene matches. The CDR3 spells CASSRRTSGVTFQETQYF. For the CDR3, the DNA is TGTGCCAGCAGCCGGAGGACTAGCGGGGTAACGTTCCAAGAGACCCAGTACTTC.

The rearrangement links TRBV27 to TRBJ2-7; D may be TRBD2 (5 bases). This CDR3 comprises 13 residues. The germline CDR1 and CDR2 sequences are MNHEY and SMNVEV (reference sequence). Trimming stripped 5 bases from V and 2 bases from J, with 10 bases between. CDR3 residues: CASSRYGAYEQYF. DNA for the CDR3: TGTGCCAGCAGTCGCTACGGGGCCTACGAGCAGTACTTC.

This clonotype was counted a few times. The CDR3 DNA sequence: TGTGCCAGCAGCCAAGGAATTCGAGGGGTTCGAGAGACCCAGTACTTC. It translates to CASSQGIRGVRETQYF. This chain links TRBV14 with TRBJ2-5; D might be TRBD1 or TRBD2, each matching 5 bases. The CDR3 is 16 amino acids. V was clipped by 1 base and J by 4 bases, with 16 bases between them. CDR1 is SGHDN and CDR2 is FVKESK in the germline V gene.

This clonotype was picked up a small number of times. The rearrangement uses TRBV7-3 and TRBJ2-3, with D perhaps given as TRBD1 or TRBD2 (6 bases each). V was pared by 5 bases and J by 2 bases, with 11 bases between. This CDR3 spans 14 amino acids. Germline values: CDR1 SGHTA, CDR2 FQGTGA. As DNA, the CDR3 is TGTGCCAGCAGCGGGGGGCAGCTCACAGATACGCAGTATTTT. Protein product: CASSGGQLTDTQYF.